This TCR beta chain was sequenced in a study of early T cells in non-severe SARS-CoV-2 infection. Study in general: Sequenced material consisted of bulk RNA (from unsorted whole blood), and chains were unpaired.

In the library, individual cDNA molecules carried attached unique molecular identifiers. Each CDR3 protein is one row after TCRdb ran MiXCR on the 5' RACE reads. Altogether about 64,000 distinct CDR3 sequences are present, roughly an eighth being singletons, with the ten largest covering about 1.3%. The V and J ends lost 7 bases and 3 bases respectively, with 16 bases between them. CDR1 is MNHNY and CDR2 is SVGAGI in the germline V gene (reference sequence). CDR3 length: 15 residues. This chain joins TRBV6-6 and TRBJ1-5, with no clear D. The clonotype comes from an adult who was a healthcare worker with PCR-confirmed SARS-CoV-2 infection or an uninfected control (not recorded which). Material: whole blood, obtained at baseline. This chain's CDR3 is CASTDFGITNQPQHF. The CDR3 DNA reads as TGTGCCAGCACAGATTTTGGGATAACCAATCAGCCCCAGCATTTT.